This TCR beta chain was recovered during a study of CD8 T cells in ankylosing spondylitis. Overall study findings and caveats: Certain motif variants had earlier been reported in reactive arthritis synovial fluid and blood. In ankylosing spondylitis patients, matched synovial fluid reportedly showed significant enrichment of disease-linked clones.

This clonotype occurred many times. What it binds is unknown. Libraries of TCR beta came from quantitative 5'-RACE with molecular barcodes. TCRdb re-called the 5' RACE reads with MiXCR, one entry per CDR3 protein. The repertoire consists of 100,000 to 150,000 distinct CDR3 sequences, with 9.3% occurring once and the leading ten covering 2.5% to 4%. The CDR3 has 18 residues. With V trimmed by 7 bases and J by 7 bases, 17 bases remained unmatched. Germline V lookup: CDR1 SGHRS, CDR2 YFSETQ. The source material was blood, either unsorted or a sorted T cell fraction (not recorded which). This clonotype was obtained from a male donor with ankylosing spondylitis or in good health (not recorded which). The V gene is TRBV5-1, the J gene TRBJ2-2; 12 bases are a match to TRBD2. The CDR3 nucleotides read TGCGCCAGCGGCCAGCAAGTATCTAGCGGGAGGGCCCACGGGGAGCTGTTTTTT. Its protein is CASGQQVSSGRAHGELFF.